This T cell receptor beta chain emerged from a study of T cells in Graves' hyperthyroidism and ophthalmopathy. As to this clonotype: The target antigen is unknown.

Amplification of TCR beta CDR3 regions was performed using RNA transcripts as template. HTBI primers were the set used in a first-round RT-PCR of the TCR CDR3. Each CDR3 protein gets one entry after TCRdb re-called the multiplex PCR reads with MiXCR. Of approximately 400,000 distinct CDR3 sequences in the sample, around 13% were seen once. Findings and caveats of the study: Most thyroid clonotypes that were expanded above 0.001 also turned up in blood.

Germline trimming cut 0 bases from V and 2 bases from J; bases unmatched to any gene: 0. The germline gives CDR1 SGDLS, CDR2 YYNGEE. This CDR3 comprises 16 residues. The rearrangement joins TRBV9 to TRBJ2-1; 12 bases align to TRBD2. Sequenced input: blood. The clonotype originates from a woman aged 55-70 years with Graves' hyperthyroidism. CDR3 nucleotides: TGTGCCAGCAGCGTAGGACTAGCGGGAGCCTACAATGAGCAGTTCTTC. It encodes CASSVGLAGAYNEQFF.